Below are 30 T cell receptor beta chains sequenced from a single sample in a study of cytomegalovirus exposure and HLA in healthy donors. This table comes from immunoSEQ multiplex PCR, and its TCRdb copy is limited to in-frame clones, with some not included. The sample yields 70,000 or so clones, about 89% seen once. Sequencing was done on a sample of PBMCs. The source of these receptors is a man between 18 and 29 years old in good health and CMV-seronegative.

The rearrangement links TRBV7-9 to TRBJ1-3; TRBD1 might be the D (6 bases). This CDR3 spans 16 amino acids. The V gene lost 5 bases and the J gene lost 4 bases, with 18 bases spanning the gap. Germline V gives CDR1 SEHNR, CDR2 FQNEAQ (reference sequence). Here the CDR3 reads CASSLRGGLAGNTIYF. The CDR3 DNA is TGTGCCAGCAGCCTTCGGGGGGGGCTTGCGGGAAACACCATATATTTT. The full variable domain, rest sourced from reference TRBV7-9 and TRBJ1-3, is DTGVSQNPRHKITKRGQNVTFRCDPISEHNRLYWYRQTLGQGPEFLTYFQNEAQLEKSRLLSDRFSAERPKGSFSTLEIQRTEQGDSAMYLCASSLRGGLAGNTIYFGEGSWLTVV.

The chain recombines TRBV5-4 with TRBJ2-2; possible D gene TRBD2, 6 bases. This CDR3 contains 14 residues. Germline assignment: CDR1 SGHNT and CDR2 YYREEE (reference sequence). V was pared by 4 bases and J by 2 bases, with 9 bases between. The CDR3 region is CASSPDYNTGELFF. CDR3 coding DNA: TGTGCCAGCAGCCCGGACTATAACACCGGGGAGCTGTTTTTT.

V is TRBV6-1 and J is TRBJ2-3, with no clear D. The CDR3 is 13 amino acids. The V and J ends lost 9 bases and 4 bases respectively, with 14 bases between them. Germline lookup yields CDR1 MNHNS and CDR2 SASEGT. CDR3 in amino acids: CARSSSLADTQYF. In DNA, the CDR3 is TGTGCCAGATCCTCTAGTCTGGCAGATACGCAGTATTTT.

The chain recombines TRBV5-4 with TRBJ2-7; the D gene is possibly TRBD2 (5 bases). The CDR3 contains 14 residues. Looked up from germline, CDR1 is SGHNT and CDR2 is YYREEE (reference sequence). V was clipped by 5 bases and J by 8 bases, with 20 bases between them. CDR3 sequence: CASSLDRGGFKQYF. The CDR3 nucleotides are TGTGCCAGCAGTCTCGATCGCGGAGGCTTCAAGCAGTACTTC.

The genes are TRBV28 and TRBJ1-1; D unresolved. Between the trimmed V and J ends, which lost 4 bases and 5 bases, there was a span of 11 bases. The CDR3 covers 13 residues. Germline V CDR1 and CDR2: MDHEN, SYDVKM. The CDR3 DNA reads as TGTGCCAGCAGTTCCTACAGACGAACTGAAGCTTTCTTT. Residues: CASSSYRRTEAFF.

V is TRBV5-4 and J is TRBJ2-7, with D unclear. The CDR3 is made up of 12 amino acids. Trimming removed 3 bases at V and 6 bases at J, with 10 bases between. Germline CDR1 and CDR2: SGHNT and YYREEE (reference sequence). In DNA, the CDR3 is TGTGCCAGCAGCTCGAATCCGGGCGAGCAGTACTTC. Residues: CASSSNPGEQYF.

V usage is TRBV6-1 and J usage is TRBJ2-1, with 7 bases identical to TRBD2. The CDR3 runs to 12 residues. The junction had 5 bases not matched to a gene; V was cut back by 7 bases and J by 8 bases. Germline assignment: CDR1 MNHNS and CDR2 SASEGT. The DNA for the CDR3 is TGTGCCAGCATAAGGCGGGAGCATGAGCAGTTCTTC. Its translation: CASIRREHEQFF.

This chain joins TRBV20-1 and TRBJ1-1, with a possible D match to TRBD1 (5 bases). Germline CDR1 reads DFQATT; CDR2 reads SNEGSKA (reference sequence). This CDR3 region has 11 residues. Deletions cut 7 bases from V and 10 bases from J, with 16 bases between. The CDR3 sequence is CSVLRGLGAFF. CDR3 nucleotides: TGCAGTGTTTTGAGGGGACTTGGAGCTTTCTTT.

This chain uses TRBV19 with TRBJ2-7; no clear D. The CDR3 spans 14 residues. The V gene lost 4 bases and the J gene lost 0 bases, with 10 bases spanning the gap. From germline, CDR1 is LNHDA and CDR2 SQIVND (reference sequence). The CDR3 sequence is CASSSPALSYEQYF. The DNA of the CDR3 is TGTGCCAGTAGTAGTCCAGCGCTCTCCTACGAGCAGTACTTC.

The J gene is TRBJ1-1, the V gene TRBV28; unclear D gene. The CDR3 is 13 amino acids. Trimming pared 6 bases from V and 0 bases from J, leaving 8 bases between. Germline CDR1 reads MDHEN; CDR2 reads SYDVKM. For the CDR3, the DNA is TGTGCCAGCAGCCAGGCGATGAACACTGAAGCTTTCTTT. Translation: CASSQAMNTEAFF.

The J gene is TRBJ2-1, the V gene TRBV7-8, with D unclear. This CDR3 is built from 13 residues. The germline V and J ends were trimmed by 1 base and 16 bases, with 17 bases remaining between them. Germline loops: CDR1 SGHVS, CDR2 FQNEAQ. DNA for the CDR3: TGTGCCAGCAGCTTAGAGTGGCGGCTGGAGTGTTTCTTC. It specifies CASSLEWRLECFF.

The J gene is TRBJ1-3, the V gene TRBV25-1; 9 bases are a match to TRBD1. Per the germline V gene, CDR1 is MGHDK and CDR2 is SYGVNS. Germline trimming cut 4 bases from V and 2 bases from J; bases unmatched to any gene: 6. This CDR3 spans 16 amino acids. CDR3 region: CASSATRTGAGNTIYF. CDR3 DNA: TGTGCCAGCAGTGCCACTAGGACAGGGGCTGGAAACACCATATATTTT.

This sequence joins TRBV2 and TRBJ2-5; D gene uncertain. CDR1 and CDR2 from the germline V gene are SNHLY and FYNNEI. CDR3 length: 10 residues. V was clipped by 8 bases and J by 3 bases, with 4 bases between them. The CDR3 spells CASYKETQYF. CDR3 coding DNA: TGTGCCAGCTACAAAGAGACCCAGTACTTC.

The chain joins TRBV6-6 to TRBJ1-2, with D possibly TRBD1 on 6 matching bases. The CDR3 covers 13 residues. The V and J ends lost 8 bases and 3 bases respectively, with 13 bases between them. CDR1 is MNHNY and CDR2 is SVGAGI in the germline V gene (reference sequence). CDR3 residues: CASGGGPDYGYTF. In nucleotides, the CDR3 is TGTGCCAGCGGTGGGGGCCCTGACTATGGCTACACCTTC.

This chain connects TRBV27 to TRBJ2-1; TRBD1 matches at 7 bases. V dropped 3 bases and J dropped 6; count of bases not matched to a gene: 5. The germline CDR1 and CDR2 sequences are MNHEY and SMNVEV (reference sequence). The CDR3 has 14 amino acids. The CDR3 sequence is CASSFDRVGNEQFF. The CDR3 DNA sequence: TGTGCCAGCAGTTTCGACAGGGTGGGCAATGAGCAGTTCTTC.

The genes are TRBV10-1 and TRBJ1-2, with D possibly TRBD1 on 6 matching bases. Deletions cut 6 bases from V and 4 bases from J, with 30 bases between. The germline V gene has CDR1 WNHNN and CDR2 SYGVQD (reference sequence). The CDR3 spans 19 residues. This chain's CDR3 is CASRSTGKRRSLYPYGYTF. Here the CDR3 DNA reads TGCGCCAGCAGGTCCACAGGGAAGAGGCGTAGTCTTTATCCCTATGGCTACACCTTC.

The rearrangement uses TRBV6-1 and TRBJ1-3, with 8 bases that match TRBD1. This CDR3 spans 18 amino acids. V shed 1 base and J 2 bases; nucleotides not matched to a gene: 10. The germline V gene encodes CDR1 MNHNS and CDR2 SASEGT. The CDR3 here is CASSEGGGTGRAGNTIYF. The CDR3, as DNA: TGTGCCAGCAGTGAAGGTGGCGGGACAGGCCGCGCTGGAAACACCATATATTTT.

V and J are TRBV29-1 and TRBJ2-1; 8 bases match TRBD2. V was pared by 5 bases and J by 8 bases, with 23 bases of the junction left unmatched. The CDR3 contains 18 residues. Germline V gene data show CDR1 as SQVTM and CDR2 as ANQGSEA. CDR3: CSVPDGNQGAGARDEQFF. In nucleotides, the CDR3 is TGCAGCGTTCCCGATGGCAATCAGGGAGCGGGGGCGAGGGATGAGCAGTTCTTC.

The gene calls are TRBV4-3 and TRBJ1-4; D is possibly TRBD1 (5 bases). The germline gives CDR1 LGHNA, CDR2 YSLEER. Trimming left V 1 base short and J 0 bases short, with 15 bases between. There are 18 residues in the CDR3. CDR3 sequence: CASSQGRQRIATNEKLFF. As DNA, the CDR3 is TGCGCCAGCAGCCAAGGGCGACAGAGGATTGCAACTAATGAAAAACTGTTTTTT.

This chain's CDR3 is CASSPPGRGNQPQHF. CDR3 coding DNA: TGTGCCAGCTCACCACCGGGCAGGGGGAATCAGCCCCAGCATTTT. The rearrangement joins TRBV18 to TRBJ1-5; 7 nucleotides match TRBD1. CDR3 length: 15 amino acids. Germline lookup yields CDR1 KGHSH and CDR2 LQKENI. V was clipped by 0 bases and J by 4 bases; unmatched bases: 3.

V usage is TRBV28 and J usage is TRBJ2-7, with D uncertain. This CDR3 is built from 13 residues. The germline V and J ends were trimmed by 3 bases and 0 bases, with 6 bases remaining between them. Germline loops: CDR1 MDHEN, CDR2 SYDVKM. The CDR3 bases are TGTGCCAGCAGTTTGGGCAGCTCCTACGAGCAGTACTTC. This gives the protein CASSLGSSYEQYF.

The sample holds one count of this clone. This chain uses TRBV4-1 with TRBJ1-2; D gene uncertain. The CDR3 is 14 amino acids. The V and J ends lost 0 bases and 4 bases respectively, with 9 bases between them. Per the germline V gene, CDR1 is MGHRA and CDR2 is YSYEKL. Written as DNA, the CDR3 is TGCGCCAGCAGCCAAGAGAGATCGAGCTATGGCTACACCTTC. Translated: CASSQERSSYGYTF.

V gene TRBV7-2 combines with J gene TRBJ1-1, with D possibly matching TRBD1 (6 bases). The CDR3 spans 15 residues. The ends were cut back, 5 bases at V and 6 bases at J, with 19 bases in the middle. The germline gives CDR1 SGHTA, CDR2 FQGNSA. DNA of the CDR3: TGTGCCAGCAGCCCTTTACCTCCGACAGGCGCTGAAGCTTTCTTT. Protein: CASSPLPPTGAEAFF.

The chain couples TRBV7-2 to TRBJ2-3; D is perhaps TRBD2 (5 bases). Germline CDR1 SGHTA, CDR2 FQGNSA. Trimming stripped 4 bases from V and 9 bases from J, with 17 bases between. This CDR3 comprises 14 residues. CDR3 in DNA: TGTGCCAGCAGCTCGACTACCGTGTTGGGGACGCAGTATTTT. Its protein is CASSSTTVLGTQYF. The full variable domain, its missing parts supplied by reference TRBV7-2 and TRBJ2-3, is GAGVSQSPSNKVTEKGKDVELRCDPISGHTALYWYRQSLGQGLEFLIYFQGNSAPDKSGLPSDRFSAERTGGSVSTLTIQRTQQEDSAVYLCASSSTTVLGTQYFGPGTRLTVL.

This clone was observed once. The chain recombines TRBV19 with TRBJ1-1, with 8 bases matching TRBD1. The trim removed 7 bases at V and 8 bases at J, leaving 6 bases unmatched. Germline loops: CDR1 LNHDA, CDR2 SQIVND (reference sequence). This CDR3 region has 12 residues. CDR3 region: CASTAGGIEAFF. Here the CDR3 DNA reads TGTGCCAGTACGGCAGGGGGCATAGAAGCTTTCTTT.

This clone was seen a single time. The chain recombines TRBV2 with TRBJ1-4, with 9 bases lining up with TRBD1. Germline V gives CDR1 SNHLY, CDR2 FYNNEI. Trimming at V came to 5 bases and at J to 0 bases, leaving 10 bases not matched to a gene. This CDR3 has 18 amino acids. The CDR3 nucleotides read TGTGCCAGCAGTACCGGGACAGGGAGCGTTCCAACTAATGAAAAACTGTTTTTT. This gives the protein CASSTGTGSVPTNEKLFF.

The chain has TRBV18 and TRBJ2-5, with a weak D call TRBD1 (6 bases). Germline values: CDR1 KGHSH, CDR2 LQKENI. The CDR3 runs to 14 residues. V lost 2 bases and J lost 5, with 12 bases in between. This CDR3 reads CASSPRQVGETQYF. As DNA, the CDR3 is TGTGCCAGCTCACCAAGACAGGTGGGCGAGACCCAGTACTTC. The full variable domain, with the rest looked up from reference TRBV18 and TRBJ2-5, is NAGVMQNPRHLVRRRGQEARLRCSPMKGHSHVYWYRQLPEEGLKFMVYLQKENIIDESGMPKERFSAEFPKEGPSILRIQQVVRGDSAAYFCASSPRQVGETQYFGPGTRLLVL.

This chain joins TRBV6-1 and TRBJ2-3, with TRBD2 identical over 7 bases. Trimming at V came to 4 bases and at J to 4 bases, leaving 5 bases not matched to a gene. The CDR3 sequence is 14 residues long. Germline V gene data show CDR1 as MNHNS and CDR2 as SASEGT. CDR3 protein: CASSGGGSADTQYF. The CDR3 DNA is TGTGCCAGCAGTGGGGGCGGGAGTGCAGATACGCAGTATTTT.

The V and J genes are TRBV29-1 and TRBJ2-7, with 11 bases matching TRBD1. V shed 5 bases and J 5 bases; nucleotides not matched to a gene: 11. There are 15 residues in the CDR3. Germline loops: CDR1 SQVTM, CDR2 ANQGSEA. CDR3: CSVMGTGGPRNEQYF. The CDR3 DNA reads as TGCAGCGTTATGGGGACAGGGGGACCTAGGAACGAGCAGTACTTC.

DNA of the CDR3: TGTGCCAGTAGTAATCCGGGGACTCCTGAAGCTTTCTTT. It is translated as CASSNPGTPEAFF. The gene calls are TRBV19 and TRBJ1-1, with a possible D match to TRBD1 (5 bases). V lost 4 bases and J lost 6, with 12 bases in between. CDR3 length: 13 amino acids. Germline CDR1 reads LNHDA; CDR2 reads SQIVND (reference sequence). The variable domain in full, completed from reference TRBV19 and TRBJ1-1, reads DGGITQSPKYLFRKEGQNVTLSCEQNLNHDAMYWYRQDPGQGLRLIYYSQIVNDFQKGDIAEGYSVSREKKESFPLTVTSAQKNPTAFYLCASSNPGTPEAFFGQGTRLTVV.